Listed below are T cell receptor beta chains from one sample, sequenced in a study of cytomegalovirus exposure and HLA in healthy donors. Repertoires were generated with immunoSEQ multiplex PCR, while TCRdb's copy carries only in-frame clones and drops some. The sample lists some 140,000 clones; roughly 80% were seen once. The sequencing input was PBMCs. The receptors originated from a man aged 25 to 40 in good health and CMV-seronegative. Both conserved end residues are part of each CDR3. D genes are given only for firm matches. Expanded clones are given a class, and other clones once, few, many or no size at all.

TGTGCCAGCTCACCAGTCGGGGACTCTAACTATGGCTACACCTTC | CASSPVGDSNYGYTF | TRBJ1-2 | TRBV18 | - | once
TGTGCCATCAGTGCAGGGGGCGAGGGCTACACCTTC | CAISAGGEGYTF | TRBJ1-2 | TRBV10-3 | TRBD1 | -
TGTGCCAGCAGAAGTCCGGGACAACACACTGAAGCTTTCTTT | CASRSPGQHTEAFF | TRBJ1-1 | TRBV6-5 | - | -
TGTGCCAGCAGAACTCAGGCTCCGGAGACCCAGTACTTC | CASRTQAPETQYF | TRBJ2-5 | TRBV6-5 | - | -
TGCGCCAGCAGCCACGGGACAAGGGCAGGAGGCACCGGGGAGCTGTTTTTT | CASSHGTRAGGTGELFF | TRBJ2-2 | TRBV5-1 | - | -
TGTGCCAGTAGCCTTAGCGGGAGTTTAACCTACGAGCAGTACTTC | CASSLSGSLTYEQYF | TRBJ2-7 | TRBV19 | TRBD2 | few
TGTGCCAGCAGGCCTGTAGTCCCCTACGAGCAGTACTTC | CASRPVVPYEQYF | TRBJ2-7 | TRBV6-6 | - | -
TGTGCCAGCCAACTCCGGGAGACCCAGTACTTC | CASQLRETQYF | TRBJ2-5 | TRBV2 | - | -
TGTGCCAGCAGCTCCCCACAGGGAGATACGCAGTATTTT | CASSSPQGDTQYF | TRBJ2-3 | TRBV28 | - | -
TGTGCCTGGAGCCCAGGGGGAGAGACCCAGTACTTC | CAWSPGGETQYF | TRBJ2-5 | TRBV30 | TRBD1 | -
TGTGCCAGCGAGGACAGGGGAGGTGAGCAGTACTTC | CASEDRGGEQYF | TRBJ2-7 | TRBV28 | TRBD1 | -
TGTGCCAGCACCCCTCGATTCAGGGAAGATGGCTACACCTTC | CASTPRFREDGYTF | TRBJ1-2 | TRBV7-8 | - | -
TGTGCCAGCAGCACACCGAGACAGGGGGCGGTTGAAAAACTGTTTTTT | CASSTPRQGAVEKLFF | TRBJ1-4 | TRBV7-9 | TRBD1 | -
TGTGCCAGCTCACGATGGGACAGGGCCACCTCTGGAAACACCATATATTTT | CASSRWDRATSGNTIYF | TRBJ1-3 | TRBV18 | TRBD1 | -
TGTGCCAGCAGTTTCCAGGGAACATCATGGGAGACCCAGTACTTC | CASSFQGTSWETQYF | TRBJ2-5 | TRBV28 | - | -
TGCAGCGTAGGGCGGGAGGGTGGCGAGGAGTACTTC | CSVGREGGEEYF | TRBJ2-7 | TRBV29-1 | TRBD2 | -
TGCGCCAGCAGTGACGGAACAGGGGAAGAGACCCAGTACTTC | CASSDGTGEETQYF | TRBJ2-5 | TRBV10-1 | TRBD1 | -
TGTGCCAGCAGTTTAATCGATGAGCGGGAATTCCAAGAGACCCAGTACTTC | CASSLIDEREFQETQYF | TRBJ2-5 | TRBV28 | TRBD2 | -
TGTGCCAGCAGCGAAAGTTCCGGGACAGGGGGCTCCTACAATGAGCAGTTCTTC | CASSESSGTGGSYNEQFF | TRBJ2-1 | TRBV7-6 | TRBD1 | -
TGTGCCAGCAGCTTAGGGGGGGGACCTAATGAAAAACTGTTTTTT | CASSLGGGPNEKLFF | TRBJ1-4 | TRBV7-6 | - | -
TGCGCCAGCAGCTTCCTAGGGACAGGAGACTACGAGCAGTACTTC | CASSFLGTGDYEQYF | TRBJ2-7 | TRBV5-1 | TRBD1 | -
TGTGCCAGCAGCGTAGGAACAGGATCCTCCTACGAGCAGTACTTC | CASSVGTGSSYEQYF | TRBJ2-7 | TRBV9 | - | -
TGCGCCAGCAGCCCCCGTGACAGGGGGCTCTACGAGCAGTACTTC | CASSPRDRGLYEQYF | TRBJ2-7 | TRBV4-3 | TRBD1 | -
TGTGCCAGCAGCTCTGGGCAGGGCGATGAGCAGTTCTTC | CASSSGQGDEQFF | TRBJ2-1 | TRBV7-2 | - | -
TGTGCCAGCAGAGGGACTAGCGGGAGCTACGAGCAGTACTTC | CASRGTSGSYEQYF | TRBJ2-7 | TRBV2 | TRBD2 | once
TGTGCCACCAGCAGAGATCCAGGCACCGCGAACACCGGGGAGCTGTTTTTT | CATSRDPGTANTGELFF | TRBJ2-2 | TRBV15 | - | once
TGTGCCAGCAGCTCCTGGGGGGCAACTAATGAAAAACTGTTTTTT | CASSSWGATNEKLFF | TRBJ1-4 | TRBV7-2 | - | -
TGTGCCAGCAGCTCCCGGGATTCTCATGGCTACACCTTC | CASSSRDSHGYTF | TRBJ1-2 | TRBV7-9 | - | once
TGTGCCAGCAGCTTAATGAACGCCGGGAACACCGGGGAGCTGTTTTTT | CASSLMNAGNTGELFF | TRBJ2-2 | TRBV7-8 | - | few
TGTGCCAGCAGTGTTACTAGACACGAGCAGTACTTC | CASSVTRHEQYF | TRBJ2-7 | TRBV28 | - | -
TGTGCCAGTAGTATGTTTGGCTCGAACACTGAAGCTTTCTTT | CASSMFGSNTEAFF | TRBJ1-1 | TRBV19 | - | -
TGTGCCAGTAGTACCTGGGGAGTCGGAGATACGCAGTATTTT | CASSTWGVGDTQYF | TRBJ2-3 | TRBV19 | - | -
TGCGCCAGCAGCCCGGGACAGGTTAGCACTGAAGCTTTCTTT | CASSPGQVSTEAFF | TRBJ1-1 | TRBV4-3 | TRBD1 | -
TGTGCCAGCAGCTCCATAGCGGGAGGGACAGATACGCAGTATTTT | CASSSIAGGTDTQYF | TRBJ2-3 | TRBV27 | TRBD2 | -
TGTGCCAGCAGCCAATCGGGGACAGGGCAACAGCCCCAGCATTTT | CASSQSGTGQQPQHF | TRBJ1-5 | TRBV16 | TRBD1 | -
TGTGCCAGCAGCCCCGGCGGGACTAGCGGGAGAACAGATACGCAGTATTTT | CASSPGGTSGRTDTQYF | TRBJ2-3 | TRBV5-4 | TRBD2 | -
TGTGCCAGCAGAGATGACAGGGATACGCAGTATTTT | CASRDDRDTQYF | TRBJ2-3 | TRBV6-5 | - | -
TGTGCCAGCAGCGCCCCCGGGGACTATGGCTACACCTTC | CASSAPGDYGYTF | TRBJ1-2 | TRBV5-4 | - | once
TGTGCCAGCAGCCCGACTAGCGAGGCTGAGCAGTTCTTC | CASSPTSEAEQFF | TRBJ2-1 | TRBV6-6 | TRBD2 | -